Detailed here is one T cell receptor beta chain. The antigen is not known. This entry is derived from a study of T cell therapy after organ transplantation. CDR3 length equals 15 residues. CDR1 SGHDN and CDR2 FVKESK come from the germline V gene. V was clipped by 3 bases and J by 6 bases, with 14 bases between them. These transplant recipients had drug-resistant or recurrent cytomegalovirus infection. TCRdb keeps only in-frame clones here, not all; method: immunoSEQ multiplex PCR. The sample gives 51,000 or so clones, about 94% of which show up once; 3% to 3.5% is in the top ten. The V gene is TRBV14, the J gene TRBJ1-4; no firm D call. The clonotype originates from a human patient who had received a solid organ transplant and had CMV disease. Sequences were derived from CD8+ T cells from blood, sampled before autologous CMV-specific T cell therapy. The CDR3 nucleotides read TGTGCCAGCAGCCACCTGATGGGGAGAGATGAAAAACTGTTTTTT. Encoded protein: CASSHLMGRDEKLFF.